The clone carrying this T cell receptor beta chain appeared a single time. This sample is part of a study of blood T cell repertoires in COVID-19. Clones were sequenced by immunoSEQ multiplex PCR, and TCRdb holds only the in-frame ones, with some missing. The data contain 88,000 or so clones, about 85% of them seen just once; the ten biggest clones take up approximately 24%. The CDR3 totals 15 residues. Germline CDR1 and CDR2: SGHTA and FQGNSA. V trimming: 1 base; J trimming: 6 bases; junction bases outside the gene matches: 6. The V and J genes are TRBV7-2 and TRBJ2-7, with 10 positions matching TRBD2. The sequence was obtained from a human donor in a cohort sampled during active COVID-19. Sequenced material: peripheral blood. CDR3 in amino acids: CASSLDPSGSREQYF. The CDR3 DNA is TGTGCCAGCAGCTTAGATCCTAGCGGGAGTCGCGAGCAGTACTTC. The full variable domain, rest sourced from reference TRBV7-2 and TRBJ2-7, is GAGVSQSPSNKVTEKGKDVELRCDPISGHTALYWYRQSLGQGLEFLIYFQGNSAPDKSGLPSDRFSAERTGGSVSTLTIQRTQQEDSAVYLCASSLDPSGSREQYFGPGTRLTVT.